This TCR beta chain originates from a study of OX40 agonist ivuxolimab in advanced cancers. Study-wide context: Patient treatment consisted of intravenous ivuxolimab administration every 2 weeks at 0.01 to 10 mg/kg.

Clones were sequenced by immunoSEQ multiplex PCR, and TCRdb holds only the in-frame ones, with some missing. The repertoire holds roughly 83,000 clones, roughly nine tenths seen once, with under 9.5% in the top ten. Study-level points and caveats: CD4+ and CD8+ blood T cells expanded clonally by week 6 at 0.1 to 3.0 mg/kg. Averaged across samples, CD8+ T cells carried more expanded clones than CD4+ did.

This CDR3 contains 14 residues. Germline values: CDR1 MNHEY, CDR2 SVGAGI. Remarks on this clone: Its antigen remains unknown.

The specimen was CD4+ or CD8+ T cells sorted from blood, collected in a trial of the OX40 agonist ivuxolimab. This chain links TRBV6-5 with TRBJ2-5; D is unresolved. The DNA end is more similar to TRBJ2-7, so the J call may be wrong. This clonotype was sampled from an adult with an advanced solid tumor such as melanoma, head and neck, liver or kidney cancer. In DNA form, the CDR3 reads TGTGCCAGCAGTCTGGGGTGGGGTAGGAACGAGCAGTACTTC. Its protein product is CASSLGWGRNEQYF.